This T cell receptor (beta chain) was identified in a study of OX40 agonist ivuxolimab in advanced cancers. V lost 0 bases and J 0 bases, leaving 9 bases between the germline ends. The CDR3 length is 15 residues. Germline V lookup: CDR1 SGHNT, CDR2 YYREEE (reference sequence). It was autoimmune disease history or systemic immunosuppression that excluded patients. Some clones are missing from TCRdb's copy, which holds only in-frame ones; the method was immunoSEQ multiplex PCR. The sample includes around 20,000 clones, roughly 87% of them seen just once. Here the sequenced sample was CD4+ or CD8+ T cells sorted from blood, taken in a trial of the OX40 agonist ivuxolimab. The V call is TRBV5-4, the J call TRBJ2-5; TRBD2 is a possible D gene (5 bases). This sequence originates from an adult with an advanced solid tumor such as melanoma, head and neck, liver or kidney cancer. CDR3 residues: CASSLGVGDQETQYF. Written as DNA, the CDR3 is TGTGCCAGCAGCTTGGGAGTGGGAGACCAAGAGACCCAGTACTTC.